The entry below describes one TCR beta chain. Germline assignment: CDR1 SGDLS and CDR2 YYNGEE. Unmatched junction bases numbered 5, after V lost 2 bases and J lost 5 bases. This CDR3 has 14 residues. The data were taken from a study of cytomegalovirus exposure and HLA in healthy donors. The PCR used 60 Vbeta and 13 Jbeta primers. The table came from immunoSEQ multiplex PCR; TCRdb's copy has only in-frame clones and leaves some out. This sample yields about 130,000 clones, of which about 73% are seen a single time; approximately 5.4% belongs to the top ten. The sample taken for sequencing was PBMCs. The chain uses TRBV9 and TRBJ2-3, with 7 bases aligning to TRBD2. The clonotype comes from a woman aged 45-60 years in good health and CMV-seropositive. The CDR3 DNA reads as TGTGCCAGCAGCGTCCTGGGGGGGGAAGATACGCAGTATTTT. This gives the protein CASSVLGGEDTQYF.